This passage covers 15 T cell receptor beta chains from one sample sequenced in a study of glioma-infiltrating T cells after dendritic cell vaccination. Sequencing was performed with immunoSEQ multiplex PCR; in TCRdb, only in-frame clones are kept and a portion is missing. Of 55,000 to 70,000 clones in the sample, roughly 80% were seen once. Here the sequenced sample was blood, taken before dendritic cell vaccination. The source of these receptors is a human donor with glioblastoma.

The rearrangement joins TRBV10-1 to TRBJ1-1; TRBD1 aligns across 10 bases. This CDR3 is built from 13 residues. The V segment lost 6 bases and the J segment 6 bases; nucleotides outside the gene matches: 4. Germline-derived CDR1 and CDR2 are WNHNN and SYGVQD (reference sequence). For the CDR3, the DNA is TGCGCCAGCAGACGGGACAGGGGAGCTGAAGCTTTCTTT. It is translated as CASRRDRGAEAFF.

This CDR3 reads CASRKSGGPQETQYF. For the CDR3, the DNA is TGCGCCAGCAGGAAGAGCGGGGGGCCACAAGAGACCCAGTACTTC. The chain employs TRBV5-1 and TRBJ2-5; 9 positions agree with TRBD2. The CDR3 contains 15 residues. The V gene end was trimmed by 5 bases and the J gene end by 2 bases; junction bases not matched to a gene: 7. Germline V CDR1 and CDR2: SGHRS, YFSETQ. Full variable domain (remainder filled in from reference TRBV5-1 and TRBJ2-5): KAGVTQTPRYLIKTRGQQVTLSCSPISGHRSVSWYQQTPGQGLQFLFEYFSETQRNKGNFPGRFSGRQFSNSRSEMNVSTLELGDSALYLCASRKSGGPQETQYFGPGTRLLVL.

V is TRBV28 and J is TRBJ1-2; 7 bases line up with TRBD1. The CDR3 is 14 residues long. Germline trimming cut 7 bases from V and 2 bases from J; bases unmatched to any gene: 7. From germline, CDR1 is MDHEN and CDR2 SYDVKM. The CDR3 is CASTLDRRNYGYTF. As DNA, the CDR3 is TGTGCCAGCACCTTGGACAGGAGGAACTATGGCTACACCTTC.

This clone appeared a few times. The CDR3: CASSLIWGGNRLRDEQYF. The CDR3 region has the DNA TGTGCCAGCAGCTTGATCTGGGGAGGGAATCGGCTCCGGGACGAGCAGTACTTC. The V gene is TRBV5-5, the J gene TRBJ2-7; 7 bases fit TRBD2. Trimming cost V 1 base and J 5 bases; bases outside gene matches: 18. The CDR3 is 18 residues long. The germline CDR1 and CDR2 sequences are SGHKS and YYEKEE (reference sequence).

Only a few counts were recorded for this clone. The V and J genes are TRBV9 and TRBJ2-1; 7 bases are a match to TRBD2. This CDR3 is built from 15 residues. V was pared by 3 bases and J by 3 bases, with 6 bases of the junction left unmatched. The germline CDR1 and CDR2 sequences are SGDLS and YYNGEE. The CDR3 region is CASSASAGVYNEQFF. CDR3 sequence (DNA): TGTGCCAGCAGCGCGAGCGCGGGGGTCTACAATGAGCAGTTCTTC.

This rearrangement joins TRBV10-3 to TRBJ2-2, with 9 bases that match TRBD1. Germline lookup yields CDR1 ENHRY and CDR2 SYGVKD. The CDR3 totals 15 residues. V gave up 8 bases and J gave up 5 bases; unmatched junction bases: 9. The chain's CDR3 is CAIGRGQGGTGELFF. Here the CDR3 DNA reads TGTGCCATCGGCCGGGGACAGGGCGGGACCGGGGAGCTGTTTTTT.

The gene calls are TRBV6-6 and TRBJ2-7, with 10 bases identical to TRBD2. Trimming took 8 bases from V and 4 from J; bases not matched to a gene: 11. The CDR3 loop spans 15 amino acids. Germline-derived CDR1 and CDR2 are MNHNY and SVGAGI (reference sequence). In DNA, the CDR3 is TGTGCCAGCGGGCTAGCGGGGGCCCCCCTTTACGAGCAGTACTTC. The encoded protein is CASGLAGAPLYEQYF.

The genes are TRBV2 and TRBJ2-2; 11 bases line up with TRBD2. CDR1 is SNHLY and CDR2 is FYNNEI in the germline V gene. Trimming removed 2 bases from V and 7 bases from J; junction bases left unmatched: 12. The CDR3 is 18 residues long. CDR3 in amino acids: CASSESHISGGAGGELFF. The CDR3 coding sequence is TGTGCCAGCAGTGAATCACATATTAGCGGGGGGGCAGGCGGGGAGCTGTTTTTT.

The chain recombines TRBV6-1 with TRBJ2-3, with a tentative D call TRBD1 (5 bases). CDR3 length: 14 residues. Looked up from germline, CDR1 is MNHNS and CDR2 is SASEGT. The CDR3 sequence is CAGWGAGSTDTQYF. CDR3 DNA: TGTGCGGGCTGGGGCGCAGGGTCCACAGATACGCAGTATTTT.

The chain is built from TRBV5-4 and TRBJ2-5, with TRBD2 matching over 9 bases. The J call may be mistaken, given a closer DNA end match to TRBJ2-7. Germline V gene data show CDR1 as SGHNT and CDR2 as YYREEE (reference sequence). The CDR3 is 15 amino acids. This CDR3 reads CASSLEASGAYEQYF. CDR3 DNA sequence: TGTGCCAGCAGCTTGGAGGCTAGCGGGGCCTACGAGCAGTACTTC.

Turning to this clone: At one end, the junction sequence differs from germline, possibly due to a read error. V gene TRBV7-2 combines with J gene TRBJ1-2; 10 positions match TRBD1. The CDR3 runs 16 residues. Germline V CDR1 and CDR2: SGHTA, FQGNSA. CDR3 sequence: CVSSLVSGTGVHGYTF. Here the CDR3 DNA reads TGTGTCAGCAGCTTAGTATCCGGGACAGGGGTACATGGCTACACCTTC.

The V and J genes are TRBV5-1 and TRBJ1-1, with 10 bases identical to TRBD1. The CDR3 has 14 amino acids. Germline CDR1 and CDR2: SGHRS and YFSETQ. J lost 6 bases, V lost 3 bases, and 5 bases had no gene match. The CDR3 DNA reads as TGCGCCAGCAGCTGGGGACAGGGGATGGCTGAAGCTTTCTTT. Its translation: CASSWGQGMAEAFF.

This chain connects TRBV7-2 to TRBJ2-7; 9 bases agree with TRBD1. The CDR3 is 16 residues long. From germline, CDR1 is SGHTA and CDR2 FQGNSA. J was trimmed by 3 bases and V by 5 bases; bases with no gene match: 11. CDR3 bases: TGTGCCAGCAGCCCCGGGGGACAGGGCACCCTCTACGAGCAGTACTTC. It is translated as CASSPGGQGTLYEQYF.

CDR3 residues: CASSPLGANTDTQYF. CDR3 DNA: TGTGCCAGCTCACCATTAGGGGCGAACACAGATACGCAGTATTTT. The rearrangement uses TRBV18 and TRBJ2-3; D possibly corresponds to TRBD1 (5 bases). Germline V lookup: CDR1 KGHSH, CDR2 LQKENI. CDR3 length: 15 amino acids. Trimming took 2 bases from V and 2 from J, leaving 11 bases between them.

This clone was picked up a small number of times. The chain employs TRBV6-4 and TRBJ1-6; D remains unclear. Trimming took off 8 bases at V and 8 bases at J, with 16 bases between the two ends. This CDR3 comprises 14 residues. From germline, CDR1 is MRHNA and CDR2 SNTAGT. This chain's CDR3 is CASPLEGWDSPLHF. The CDR3 region has the DNA TGTGCCAGCCCCTTAGAGGGATGGGATTCACCCCTCCACTTT.